Each of the 24 T cell receptor beta chains below was sequenced from the same sample in a study of patients and donors after allogeneic stem cell transplantation. Each CDR3 protein gets one entry after TCRdb re-called the RT-PCR reads with MiXCR. The table lists 90,000 to 120,000 distinct CDR3 sequences, roughly 35% of them singletons, with more than 25% in the top ten. Input material: blood, either unsorted or a sorted T cell fraction (not recorded which). The receptors here all came from a human donor who was either an allogeneic HSCT recipient or a stem cell or donor lymphocyte infusion donor (not recorded which). It is not recorded whose cells these are; they may come from a transplant donor.

The CDR3 region has the DNA TGCAGTGCTGCCTTGGGACTAGACCACGAGCAGTACTTC. As protein: CSAALGLDHEQYF. V usage is TRBV20-1 and J usage is TRBJ2-7; 8 bases line up with TRBD2. CDR1 and CDR2 from the germline V gene are DFQATT and SNEGSKA (reference sequence). J gave up 5 bases and V 5 bases, and 8 bases lay outside the gene matches. This CDR3 has 13 residues.

The chain carries TRBV7-8 and TRBJ2-1; 12 positions agree with TRBD2. This CDR3 contains 21 residues. CDR1 is SGHVS and CDR2 is FQNEAQ in the germline V gene. The V segment lost 1 base and the J segment 0 bases; nucleotides outside the gene matches: 13. CDR3 sequence reads: CASSLGFSASGRESSYNEQFF. The CDR3 bases are TGTGCCAGCAGCTTAGGTTTCTCGGCTAGCGGGAGGGAGAGCTCCTACAATGAGCAGTTCTTC.

This clonotype came up a few times. This rearrangement joins TRBV20-1 to TRBJ2-3; 10 bases agree with TRBD2. Germline-derived CDR1 and CDR2 are DFQATT and SNEGSKA (reference sequence). Trimming removed 1 base from V and 2 bases from J; junction bases left unmatched: 6. The CDR3 runs 16 residues. The CDR3 bases are TGCAGTGCTAGAGGTAGCGGGAGGAGAGTCACAGATACGCAGTATTTT. It codes for CSARGSGRRVTDTQYF.

This clonotype showed up just once. The V call is TRBV4-3, the J call TRBJ2-7; D may be TRBD1 or TRBD2 (5 bases each). The V end lost 2 bases, the J end lost 5 bases, and 13 bases lay between the germline ends. CDR3 length: 14 residues. Germline V gene data show CDR1 as LGHNA and CDR2 as YSLEER. This CDR3 reads CASSQHLRGDEQYF. CDR3 in DNA: TGCGCCAGCAGCCAACACCTACGGGGCGACGAGCAGTACTTC.

In its sample, this clonotype was seen once. The chain couples TRBV6-2 or TRBV6-3 to TRBJ1-5; D not certain. CDR3 size: 13 residues. The V gene lost 2 bases and the J gene lost 7 bases, with 9 bases spanning the gap. The V gene's germline CDR1 is MNHEY and CDR2 SVGEGT. Written as DNA, the CDR3 is TGTGCCAGCAGTTACAGGGAGGACCAGCCCCAGCATTTT. Its translation: CASSYREDQPQHF.

The V and J genes are TRBV6-5 and TRBJ2-1; 7 bases are a match to TRBD1. In germline, CDR1 is MNHEY, CDR2 SVGAGI. The CDR3 is 16 amino acids. The ends lost 8 bases at V and 0 bases at J; junction bases unmatched: 10. The CDR3, as DNA: TGTGCCAGCTCCCGAGGGGGCACATACTCCTACAATGAGCAGTTCTTC. Its protein is CASSRGGTYSYNEQFF.

The chain recombines TRBV6-5 with TRBJ1-1; D is unresolved. Looked up from germline, CDR1 is MNHEY and CDR2 is SVGAGI. This CDR3 comprises 11 residues. Trimming removed 8 bases from V and 3 bases from J, with 7 bases in between. The CDR3 nucleotides are TGTGCCAGCGGAAGGGACACTGAAGCTTTCTTT. It specifies CASGRDTEAFF.

V gene TRBV20-1 combines with J gene TRBJ2-2; D possibly corresponds to TRBD1 (6 bases). Germline CDR1 is DFQATT and CDR2 is SNEGSKA (reference sequence). V was pared by 3 bases and J by 4 bases, with 12 bases between. The CDR3 runs 14 residues. CDR3 sequence (DNA): TGCAGTGCTAGCAGGGGCCCAAGCACCGGGGAGCTGTTTTTT. Amino acid sequence: CSASRGPSTGELFF.

The V and J genes are TRBV4-1 and TRBJ2-3; possible D gene TRBD1, 6 bases. The CDR3 spans 16 residues. Germline V lookup: CDR1 MGHRA, CDR2 YSYEKL. The V end was cut by 1 base, the J end by 2 bases, with 13 bases between. This CDR3 reads CASSQGTERYTDTQYF. The DNA for the CDR3 is TGCGCCAGCAGCCAAGGGACAGAACGCTACACAGATACGCAGTATTTT.

The gene calls are TRBV12-3 or TRBV12-4 and TRBJ2-1; D is ambiguous. The length of the CDR3 is 15 residues. V lost 2 bases and J 0 bases, leaving 8 bases between the germline ends. CDR3 sequence: CASSLFRSSYNEQFF. The DNA for the CDR3 is TGTGCCAGCAGTTTATTCCGGAGCTCCTACAATGAGCAGTTCTTC.

The CDR3 is CSAHRDPRENIQYF. The CDR3 nucleotides are TGCAGTGCCCACCGGGACCCCCGGGAGAACATTCAGTACTTC. This chain uses TRBV20-1 with TRBJ2-4; D is possibly TRBD2 (6 bases). Per germline, CDR1 DFQATT and CDR2 SNEGSKA (reference sequence). This CDR3 region has 14 residues. V lost 6 bases, J lost 7 bases, and 19 bases lay in between.

As DNA, the CDR3 is TGTGCCAGCAGGTCCGCCGGGACAGGCGTTGAGCAGTTCTTC. Its protein product is CASRSAGTGVEQFF. The rearrangement joins TRBV28 to TRBJ2-1; 8 positions match TRBD1. The trim removed 6 bases at V and 9 bases at J, leaving 10 bases unmatched. This CDR3 contains 14 residues. From germline, CDR1 is MDHEN and CDR2 SYDVKM.

This clonotype was seen once. This sequence joins TRBV20-1 and TRBJ1-1; 7 bases match TRBD1. V lost 5 bases, J lost 3 bases, and 9 bases stayed unmatched. The CDR3 extends over 14 amino acids. Germline values: CDR1 DFQATT, CDR2 SNEGSKA (reference sequence). The CDR3 spells CSAGKPGQYTEAFF. DNA of the CDR3: TGCAGTGCTGGAAAACCGGGACAGTACACTGAAGCTTTCTTT.

This clonotype has just a few counts. The V gene is TRBV20-1, the J gene TRBJ1-4; the D is unclear. This CDR3 contains 13 residues. Trimming pared 6 bases from V and 7 bases from J, leaving 15 bases between. The germline V gene encodes CDR1 DFQATT and CDR2 SNEGSKA (reference sequence). CDR3 protein: CSASAHKGEKLFF. CDR3 DNA: TGCAGTGCGAGCGCCCACAAAGGTGAAAAACTGTTTTTT.

The sample holds a few counts of this clonotype. This chain joins TRBV20-1 and TRBJ2-3; D possibly corresponds to TRBD2 (5 bases). V was trimmed by 0 bases and J by 7 bases, leaving 14 bases between them. The CDR3 runs to 14 residues. CDR1 is DFQATT, CDR2 SNEGSKA, per germline (reference sequence). CDR3 in DNA: TGCAGTGCTAGAGATCTCGGGAAGGAATATACGCAGTATTTT. Amino acids: CSARDLGKEYTQYF.

The chain employs TRBV6-5 and TRBJ1-2; D unclear. The germline V gene has CDR1 MNHEY and CDR2 SVGAGI. The CDR3 length is 11 residues. Trimming removed 8 bases at V and 7 bases at J, with 11 bases between. CDR3 amino acids: CASGKNGGYTF. The CDR3 DNA reads as TGTGCCAGCGGGAAAAACGGTGGCTACACCTTC.

The sample holds one count of this clonotype. The chain uses TRBV20-1 and TRBJ2-7; a possible D gene is TRBD2 (6 bases). The CDR3 sequence is 13 residues long. From germline, CDR1 is DFQATT and CDR2 SNEGSKA (reference sequence). V lost 3 bases and J lost 2, with 11 bases in between. CDR3 DNA sequence: TGCAGTGCTAGCCCACTAGCTACCTACGAGCAGTACTTC. Amino acid sequence: CSASPLATYEQYF.

The chain has TRBV4-3 and TRBJ2-1, with 8 bases fitting TRBD2. Per germline, CDR1 LGHNA and CDR2 YSLEER. This CDR3 comprises 15 residues. V was pared by 4 bases and J by 4 bases, with 6 bases of the junction left unmatched. The CDR3 DNA is TGCGCCAGCAGCCCTCTAGCGGGCCAATACAATGAGCAGTTCTTC. It yields the protein CASSPLAGQYNEQFF.

This clonotype occurred a few times. The rearrangement uses TRBV6-5 and TRBJ1-2; 7 nucleotides agree with TRBD1. V shed 6 bases, J shed 2 bases, and the junction held 3 bases outside the gene matches. The CDR3 loop spans 13 amino acids. Germline V lookup: CDR1 MNHEY, CDR2 SVGAGI. The CDR3 reads CASSNRGNYGYTF. The DNA of the CDR3 is TGTGCCAGCAGCAACAGGGGCAACTATGGCTACACCTTC.

This chain uses TRBV15 with TRBJ1-2; D perhaps matches TRBD1 (5 bases). Germline CDR1 reads LNHNV; CDR2 reads YYDKDF (reference sequence). Trimming shortened V by 1 base and J by 6 bases, and 9 bases separated the two germline ends. This CDR3 comprises 13 residues. The CDR3 nucleotides read TGTGCCACCAGCAGAGTCAGGGAGGATGGCTACACCTTC. It codes for CATSRVREDGYTF.

On this clonotype: Germline and junction disagree at one end, which may indicate a read error. The chain couples TRBV7-7 to TRBJ2-2; D not certain. Per the germline V gene, CDR1 is SSHAT and CDR2 is FNYEAQ (reference sequence). The CDR3 extends over 14 amino acids. The CDR3 sequence: CASSTHRRTGELFF. The DNA of the CDR3 is TGTGCTAGCAGCACACATAGAAGGACCGGGGAGCTGTTTTTT.

In its sample, this clonotype was seen a few times. This chain joins TRBV18 and TRBJ1-2; 12 bases match TRBD1. Germline V gene sequence: CDR1 KGHSH, CDR2 LQKENI. With V trimmed by 4 bases and J by 6 bases, 9 bases remained unmatched. This CDR3 contains 16 residues. CDR3 residues: CASSRRTGTGGDGYTF. The CDR3 nucleotides read TGTGCCAGCTCACGGCGCACCGGGACAGGGGGCGATGGCTACACCTTC.

In this sample, this clonotype turned up a few times. The chain combines TRBV6-6 with TRBJ1-6; no firm D call. The CDR3 loop spans 14 amino acids. V lost 5 bases and J 8 bases, leaving 13 bases between the germline ends. Germline V gene data show CDR1 as MNHNY and CDR2 as SVGAGI (reference sequence). CDR3 DNA: TGTGCCAGCAGTATTCTCTCCGGGGATTCACCCCTCCACTTT. Protein: CASSILSGDSPLHF.

This clonotype appeared a few times. This chain links TRBV30 with TRBJ1-2, with 7 bases lining up with TRBD1. This CDR3 has 12 amino acids. V was pared by 6 bases and J by 8 bases, with 9 bases of the junction left unmatched. CDR1 and CDR2 (germline): GTSNPN, SVGIG (reference sequence). The CDR3 spells CACPRGKSGYTF. CDR3 in DNA: TGTGCCTGCCCCAGGGGGAAAAGCGGCTACACCTTC. The complete variable domain, with remaining parts taken from reference TRBV30 and TRBJ1-2, reads SQTIHQWPATLVQPVGSPLSLECTVEGTSNPNLYWYRQAAGRGLQLLFYSVGIGQISSEVPQNLSASRPQDRQFILSSKKLLLSDSGFYLCACPRGKSGYTFGSGTRLTVV.